This T cell receptor (beta chain) was sequenced during a study of graft-versus-host responses after intestinal transplantation. About the research overall: Grafts were multivisceral, liver-intestinal, or isolated intestinal. Recipients were all induced with anti-thymocyte globulin, then given tacrolimus and steroids for around 3 years.

Produced via immunoSEQ multiplex PCR; TCRdb's table is partial and in-frame only. The data show about 39,000 clones, about nine tenths seen once. V lost 3 bases to trimming and J lost 4 bases, with 9 bases between them. The CDR3 is 13 amino acids. CDR1 is LNHDA, CDR2 SQIVND, per germline (reference sequence). With respect to this clone: As yet, its antigen is unknown.

Study-wide findings and caveats: Ileal or blood samples showed some GvH clones first, and such clones were also found in recipient marrow. Early post-transplant HvG declines were associated with peak circulating GvH clone levels.

The material sequenced was PBMCs, taken about nine months after transplant. This chain connects TRBV19 to TRBJ1-2; D is perhaps TRBD1 (5 bases). This TCR came from a human patient who received an intestinal transplant, so some T cells may come from the graft donor. CDR3 DNA: TGTGCCAGTAGTATTGACAGTCGCTATGGCTACACCTTC. Amino acids: CASSIDSRYGYTF.